Described below is a single T cell receptor beta chain sequence and its context. This CDR3 has 15 amino acids. Germline V gene lookup returns CDR1 SEHNR and CDR2 FQNEAQ (reference sequence). J lost 3 bases, V lost 4 bases, and 6 bases had no gene match. From the 5' RACE reads, TCRdb called clonotypes with MiXCR, one entry per CDR3 protein. The sample holds 400,000 to 550,000 distinct CDR3 sequences; around 25% are singletons and the top ten take roughly an eighth. The data were taken from a study of T-cell memory formation after mild COVID-19. Study at large: Clusters were largely donor specific.

This chain links TRBV7-9 with TRBJ2-1; 7 bases are shared with TRBD2. This sequence was found in an adult woman who had mild COVID-19 (a few samples of this study predate the infection). Cell type and time point are not known. Sequenced material: PBMCs or a T cell subset sorted from them (not recorded which). CDR3 nucleotide sequence: TGTGCCAGCAGCTACTCTAGCGGACACTACAATGAGCAGTTCTTC. Protein sequence: CASSYSSGHYNEQFF.